The 18 T cell receptor beta chains below were found in one sample sequenced in a study of response to subunit inactivated influenza vaccine. TCRdb fed the RT-PCR reads into MiXCR, producing one record per CDR3 protein. The sample has 450,000 to 600,000 distinct CDR3 sequences, 7.2% seen once. This material consisted of PBMCs from blood, taken roughly 24 months after vaccination. Source of these receptors: a man between 50 and 70 years old who received an inactivated influenza vaccine.

The J gene is TRBJ2-2, the V gene TRBV24-1; TRBD1 matches at 7 bases. Losses at the gene ends were 4 bases for V and 4 bases for J; bases not matched to a gene: 5. The CDR3 is made up of 15 amino acids. Germline V lookup: CDR1 KGHDR, CDR2 SFDVKD. For the CDR3, the DNA is TGTGCCACCAGTGAGAGAGACAGGGCCACCGGGGAGCTGTTTTTT. This sequence encodes CATSERDRATGELFF.

There are a few counts of this clonotype. V and J are TRBV11-1 and TRBJ2-3; the match to TRBD2 covers 11 bases. Germline trimming cut 2 bases from V and 0 bases from J; bases unmatched to any gene: 7. Germline V CDR1 and CDR2: SGHAT, FQDESV (reference sequence). The CDR3 is 18 amino acids. CDR3 loop: CASSLPRTSGFSTDTQYF. In nucleotides, the CDR3 is TGTGCCAGCAGCTTACCCAGGACTAGCGGGTTTAGCACAGATACGCAGTATTTT.

The chain employs TRBV18 and TRBJ2-1; 9 bases are shared with TRBD2. The CDR3 is 16 amino acids. Trimming removed 1 base from V and 9 bases from J; junction bases left unmatched: 10. Germline V lookup: CDR1 KGHSH, CDR2 LQKENI. The CDR3 region has the DNA TGTGCCAGCTCACCACGCTCTAGCGGGATAGGTGCTGAGCAGTTCTTC. It codes for CASSPRSSGIGAEQFF.

This clonotype occurred many times. This chain uses TRBV4-3 with TRBJ2-7; 9 positions match TRBD2. The germline V gene encodes CDR1 LGHNA and CDR2 YSLEER. Trimming removed 1 base from V and 3 bases from J; junction bases left unmatched: 1. The length of the CDR3 is 14 residues. CDR3 amino acids: CASSQGLADYEQYF. The CDR3 nucleotides are TGCGCCAGCAGCCAAGGACTAGCGGACTACGAGCAGTACTTC.

The V gene is TRBV4-1, the J gene TRBJ2-6; D remains ambiguous. The V and J ends lost 2 bases and 0 bases respectively, with 8 bases between them. Germline assignment: CDR1 MGHRA and CDR2 YSYEKL. This CDR3 has 16 amino acids. CDR3 sequence: CASSQIHDSGANVLTF. DNA of the CDR3: TGCGCCAGCAGCCAAATACACGACTCTGGGGCCAACGTCCTGACTTTC.

This clonotype showed up many times. The rearrangement links TRBV20-1 to TRBJ2-5; D gene ambiguous. The CDR3 length is 13 residues. V was shortened by 7 bases and J by 5 bases, with 17 bases between the two germline ends. CDR1 is DFQATT and CDR2 is SNEGSKA in the germline V gene (reference sequence). This CDR3 reads CSGGRVSRETQYF. The CDR3 DNA reads TGCAGTGGTGGTAGAGTCTCCCGGGAGACCCAGTACTTC.

Many counts were recorded for this clonotype. The chain combines TRBV20-1 with TRBJ2-3, with D tentatively TRBD1 (5 bases). This CDR3 is built from 16 residues. Germline assignment: CDR1 DFQATT and CDR2 SNEGSKA (reference sequence). The V gene lost 0 bases and the J gene lost 2 bases, with 15 bases spanning the gap. The CDR3 coding sequence is TGCAGTGCTAGAGATCCTGGGGCAGTATACACAGATACGCAGTATTTT. Translation gives CSARDPGAVYTDTQYF.

This clonotype was picked up a small number of times. The rearrangement links TRBV7-9 to TRBJ2-1, with D perhaps matching TRBD2 (6 bases). Germline V gene lookup returns CDR1 SEHNR and CDR2 FQNEAQ (reference sequence). Deletions cut 10 bases from V and 4 bases from J, with 14 bases between. CDR3 size: 13 residues. The CDR3 loop reads CATGTYSYNEQFF. The CDR3 DNA reads as TGTGCCACCGGGACTTACTCTTACAATGAGCAGTTCTTC.

At least ten counts were recorded for this clonotype. The chain uses TRBV7-2 and TRBJ2-3; TRBD1 matches 7 bases. CDR3 length: 14 residues. Germline V gene data show CDR1 as SGHTA and CDR2 as FQGNSA. With 5 bases clipped from V and 4 bases from J, the junction kept 6 bases outside the gene matches. CDR3 protein: CASSAATGADTQYF. CDR3 bases: TGTGCCAGCAGCGCCGCCACAGGGGCAGATACGCAGTATTTT. The whole variable domain, filled in from reference TRBV7-2 and TRBJ2-3, reads GAGVSQSPSNKVTEKGKDVELRCDPISGHTALYWYRQSLGQGLEFLIYFQGNSAPDKSGLPSDRFSAERTGGSVSTLTIQRTQQEDSAVYLCASSAATGADTQYFGPGTRLTVL.

This clonotype was counted once. This could be a read error, since a much larger clone is one nucleotide away. The chain carries TRBV7-9 and TRBJ2-2, with D possibly being TRBD2 (6 bases). This CDR3 contains 15 residues. CDR1 and CDR2 (germline): SEHNR, FQNEAQ (reference sequence). For the CDR3, the DNA is TGTACCAGCAGCCCGAGGGACTTCAACACCGGGGAGCTGTTTTTT. This gives the protein CTSSPRDFNTGELFF.

This clonotype was found a few times. The chain carries TRBV6-5 and TRBJ2-7, with D perhaps matching TRBD2 (5 bases). V was cut by 2 bases and J by 2 bases, with 13 bases left in between. Per germline, CDR1 MNHEY and CDR2 SVGAGI. This CDR3 comprises 15 residues. The CDR3 protein is CASSYGKSGTYEQYF. Written as DNA, the CDR3 is TGTGCCAGCAGTTACGGAAAGTCGGGAACCTACGAGCAGTACTTC.

This clonotype has ten or more counts. The V gene is TRBV10-3, the J gene TRBJ2-7; D might be TRBD2 (6 bases). Deletions cut 10 bases from V and 4 bases from J, with 20 bases between. Per germline, CDR1 ENHRY and CDR2 SYGVKD. The CDR3 has 14 residues. The CDR3 sequence: CATKEAAGRYEQYF. The CDR3 DNA reads as TGTGCCACCAAGGAGGCGGCGGGACGGTACGAGCAGTACTTC.

This clonotype occurred many times. V and J are TRBV4-1 and TRBJ1-2; D gene uncertain. Germline CDR1 is MGHRA and CDR2 is YSYEKL. The CDR3 totals 13 residues. V dropped 2 bases and J dropped 5 bases, with 9 bases sitting between them. The CDR3 is CASSQPTEYGYTF. In nucleotides, the CDR3 is TGCGCCAGCAGCCAACCGACGGAGTATGGCTACACCTTC.

This clonotype was observed a handful of times. V usage is TRBV28 and J usage is TRBJ2-1, with 12 bases identical to TRBD2. Germline V CDR1 and CDR2: MDHEN, SYDVKM. The CDR3 length is 17 residues. With V trimmed by 4 bases and J by 4 bases, 8 bases remained unmatched. CDR3 in amino acids: CASSSPWTSGEYNEQFF. In DNA form, the CDR3 reads TGTGCCAGCAGTTCACCATGGACTAGCGGGGAGTACAATGAGCAGTTCTTC.

This clonotype was counted a few times. V is TRBV12-3 or TRBV12-4 and J is TRBJ2-6, with D perhaps TRBD1 or TRBD2 (7 bases each). The CDR3 is 18 residues long. V lost 6 bases and J lost 0, with 18 bases in between. The CDR3 protein is CASSQGGTLLSGANVLTF. CDR3 DNA: TGTGCCAGCAGCCAGGGGGGGACACTCCTCTCTGGGGCCAACGTCCTGACTTTC.

This clonotype was counted many times. The CDR3 DNA is TGCAGTGCCTCGCGGACTAGCGGAGACACAGATACGCAGTATTTT. This gives the protein CSASRTSGDTDTQYF. This chain uses TRBV20-1 with TRBJ2-3; 10 bases line up with TRBD2. The germline V gene has CDR1 DFQATT and CDR2 SNEGSKA (reference sequence). V gave up 6 bases and J gave up 2 bases; unmatched junction bases: 8. The CDR3 is made up of 15 amino acids.

The DNA of the CDR3 is TGTGCCAGCAGTTACTCCGGGACAGGGTTACACGAGCAGTACTTC. This encodes CASSYSGTGLHEQYF. The V gene is TRBV6-5, the J gene TRBJ2-7; TRBD1 matches at 9 bases. J was trimmed by 5 bases and V by 0 bases; bases with no gene match: 5. This CDR3 region has 15 residues. Germline V gene lookup returns CDR1 MNHEY and CDR2 SVGAGI.

Many counts were recorded for this clonotype. The gene calls are TRBV15 and TRBJ1-1; TRBD1 matches at 7 bases. In germline, CDR1 is LNHNV, CDR2 YYDKDF (reference sequence). The CDR3 is made up of 15 amino acids. V lost 3 bases to trimming and J lost 5 bases; unmatched junction nucleotides: 9. The CDR3 DNA sequence: TGTGCCACCAGCAGCCGTCGACAGGGCGGAACTGAAGCTTTCTTT. Amino acids: CATSSRRQGGTEAFF. Looking up the rest from reference TRBV15 and TRBJ1-1 gives the full variable domain: DAMVIQNPRYQVTQFGKPVTLSCSQTLNHNVMYWYQQKSSQAPKLLFHYYDKDFNNEADTPDNFQSRRPNTSFCFLDIRSPGLGDTAMYLCATSSRRQGGTEAFFGQGTRLTVV.